These 15 T cell receptor beta chains originate from one sample sequenced in a study of cytomegalovirus exposure and HLA in healthy donors. With 60 Vbeta and 13 Jbeta primers, the PCR was carried out. Only in-frame clones appear in the TCRdb table, and some are missing; sequencing was by immunoSEQ multiplex PCR. The sample has 250,000 to 350,000 clones, roughly 85% seen once. Sequenced: PBMCs. These TCRs come from a man in his forties in good health and CMV-seropositive.

The chain links TRBV11-2 to TRBJ2-1; 11 nucleotides line up with TRBD2. V gave up 5 bases and J gave up 5 bases; unmatched junction bases: 5. Germline CDR1 SGHAT, CDR2 FQNNGV. This CDR3 is built from 15 residues. The CDR3 here is CASSVGLAVNNEQFF. The CDR3 DNA is TGTGCCAGCAGCGTGGGACTAGCGGTTAACAATGAGCAGTTCTTC.

This chain uses TRBV27 with TRBJ1-3, with D maybe TRBD1 (6 bases). The CDR3 has 14 residues. The germline V gene encodes CDR1 MNHEY and CDR2 SMNVEV (reference sequence). Trimming took 3 bases from V and 4 from J, leaving 10 bases between them. CDR3 region: CASSFSGAGNTIYF. CDR3 nucleotides: TGTGCCAGCAGTTTCTCAGGGGCAGGAAACACCATATATTTT.

This clone came up a few times. The chain has TRBV6-1 and TRBJ1-2; 8 positions agree with TRBD1. V dropped 1 base and J dropped 5; count of bases not matched to a gene: 6. CDR3 size: 15 residues. Germline V gene data show CDR1 as MNHNS and CDR2 as SASEGT. As DNA, the CDR3 is TGTGCCAGCAGTGAAGTAAGGACAGGGCAATATGGCTACACCTTC. Translating it yields CASSEVRTGQYGYTF.

The chain links TRBV9 to TRBJ2-3, with 9 bases aligning to TRBD2. The CDR3 spans 15 residues. Trimming took 1 base from V and 5 from J; bases not matched to a gene: 5. Germline CDR1 SGDLS, CDR2 YYNGEE. CDR3 region: CASSVLAGDGDTQYF. Written as DNA, the CDR3 is TGTGCCAGCAGCGTATTAGCGGGAGATGGAGATACGCAGTATTTT.

The genes are TRBV6-1 and TRBJ2-3; D is possibly TRBD2 (5 bases). The V gene's germline CDR1 is MNHNS and CDR2 SASEGT. CDR3 size: 14 residues. Trimming shortened V by 7 bases and J by 5 bases, and 16 bases separated the two germline ends. CDR3 sequence reads: CASTPLGGRDTQYF. In DNA, the CDR3 is TGTGCCAGCACCCCCCTAGGTGGGAGAGATACGCAGTATTTT.

This clone was seen more than once but under ten times. This chain connects TRBV4-3 to TRBJ1-1; D is perhaps TRBD1 (5 bases). The CDR3 length is 12 residues. V shed 4 bases and J shed 8 bases, with 11 bases lying between them. The germline CDR1 and CDR2 sequences are LGHNA and YSLEER. The CDR3 DNA reads TGCGCCAGCAGCCTAGCCGGGGGAGAAGCTTTCTTT. It codes for CASSLAGGEAFF.

About this clone: Germline is not matched at one junction end, which may reflect a read error. The chain is built from TRBV7-9 and TRBJ1-1, with TRBD1 matching over 8 bases. The length of the CDR3 is 17 residues. The germline V gene encodes CDR1 SEHNR and CDR2 FQNEAQ (reference sequence). The CDR3: CSSSLGTGGGSRTEAFF. The CDR3 nucleotides are TGTTCCAGCAGCTTAGGTACAGGGGGGGGCAGCAGGACTGAAGCTTTCTTT. Drawing the rest from reference TRBV7-9 and TRBJ1-1, the complete variable domain is DTGVSQNPRHKITKRGQNVTFRCDPISEHNRLYWYRQTLGQGPEFLTYFQNEAQLEKSRLLSDRFSAERPKGSFSTLEIQRTEQGDSAMYLCSSSLGTGGGSRTEAFFGQGTRLTVV.

The CDR3 nucleotides read TGTGCCAGCAGCTTAGGCAGGATGAACACCGGGGAGCTGTTTTTT. It is translated as CASSLGRMNTGELFF. The chain is built from TRBV7-2 and TRBJ2-2, with D unresolved. Germline V CDR1 and CDR2: SGHTA, FQGNSA. The length of the CDR3 is 15 residues. Trimming removed 1 base from V and 1 base from J, with 7 bases in between.

This chain links TRBV5-6 with TRBJ1-2; 9 bases line up with TRBD1. With V trimmed by 4 bases and J by 0 bases, 7 bases remained unmatched. Germline V lookup: CDR1 SGHDT, CDR2 YYEEEE. The CDR3 is 16 residues long. CDR3 coding DNA: TGTGCCAGCAGCCCCGGCGGGACAGGGACTAACTATGGCTACACCTTC. It encodes CASSPGGTGTNYGYTF.

The chain links TRBV11-2 to TRBJ2-3, with TRBD2 identical over 12 bases. CDR3 length: 16 amino acids. The trim removed 3 bases at V and 4 bases at J, leaving 5 bases unmatched. CDR1 and CDR2 from the germline V gene are SGHAT and FQNNGV. The CDR3: CASSLTSGSHPDTQYF. CDR3 DNA: TGTGCCAGCAGCTTGACTAGCGGGAGTCATCCAGATACGCAGTATTTT.

CDR3: CASSPPGTGVYEQYF. CDR3 in DNA: TGTGCCAGCAGTCCACCTGGGACAGGGGTCTACGAGCAGTACTTC. This sequence joins TRBV28 and TRBJ2-7, with 10 bases identical to TRBD1. V dropped 5 bases and J dropped 3; count of bases not matched to a gene: 7. Germline-derived CDR1 and CDR2 are MDHEN and SYDVKM. The CDR3 is 15 amino acids.

The V and J genes are TRBV19 and TRBJ2-7; weak D call: TRBD1 (5 bases). From germline, CDR1 is LNHDA and CDR2 SQIVND (reference sequence). There are 12 residues in the CDR3. Trimming left V 3 bases short and J 6 bases short, with 9 bases between. CDR3 loop: CASSMSGIEQYF. The CDR3 DNA reads TGTGCCAGTAGTATGTCAGGGATCGAGCAGTACTTC.

The chain carries TRBV19 and TRBJ2-7; 11 nucleotides line up with TRBD1. This CDR3 contains 15 residues. Germline V gives CDR1 LNHDA, CDR2 SQIVND (reference sequence). Unmatched junction bases numbered 6, after V lost 6 bases and J lost 2 bases. CDR3 residues: CASSPGQGATYEQYF. The CDR3 DNA reads TGTGCCAGTAGCCCCGGACAGGGGGCTACCTACGAGCAGTACTTC.

A single count supports this clone. V gene TRBV10-3 combines with J gene TRBJ2-3, with D maybe TRBD2 (6 bases). The CDR3 is 16 residues long. Trimming stripped 8 bases from V and 1 base from J, with 19 bases between. Germline V gives CDR1 ENHRY, CDR2 SYGVKD. This CDR3 is CAIRGGVGVGTDTQYF. The CDR3 DNA is TGTGCCATCCGGGGCGGGGTGGGTGTGGGCACAGATACGCAGTATTTT.

The chain joins TRBV5-1 to TRBJ2-5, with 10 bases matching TRBD1. Trimming removed 4 bases from V and 5 bases from J; junction bases left unmatched: 8. CDR3 length: 15 amino acids. CDR1 and CDR2 (germline): SGHRS, YFSETQ. The CDR3, as DNA: TGCGCCAGCAGCCCTAGACAGGGGGCTGGGGAGACCCAGTACTTC. Translation gives CASSPRQGAGETQYF.